This entry lists 26 T cell receptor beta chains sequenced from one sample in a study of read filtering for tumor transcriptome and immune sequencing. Molecular barcoded adaptors covering alpha/delta and beta/gamma chains were used on roughly 400 ng RNA. From the reads, TCRdb called clonotypes with MiXCR, one entry per CDR3 protein. The data hold 100,000 to 150,000 distinct CDR3 sequences, with approximately 13% observed a single time. Sequencing input: a population of CD138-negative cells sorted from bone marrow. These receptors were obtained from a donor at least 40 years old with multiple myeloma.

This clonotype was detected many times. The chain joins TRBV11-2 to TRBJ1-1; D is perhaps TRBD1 (5 bases). Germline lookup yields CDR1 SGHAT and CDR2 FQNNGV. The CDR3 is made up of 14 amino acids. V lost 5 bases and J 5 bases, leaving 15 bases between the germline ends. The CDR3 nucleotides are TGTGCCAGCAGCCCCGGGGGGGGAGTTACTGAAGCTTTCTTT. It yields the protein CASSPGGGVTEAFF.

This clonotype was counted many times. V and J are TRBV29-1 and TRBJ2-3; 8 positions match TRBD2. The junction had 6 bases not matched to a gene; V was cut back by 4 bases and J by 6 bases. This CDR3 comprises 13 residues. Germline V gene data show CDR1 as SQVTM and CDR2 as ANQGSEA. CDR3 DNA sequence: TGCAGCGTTGTAGCGGGGAGTGGTGATACGCAGTATTTT. Translation: CSVVAGSGDTQYF.

This clonotype was counted many times. The V and J genes are TRBV9 and TRBJ1-2, with a tentative D call TRBD1 (6 bases). V dropped 0 bases and J dropped 6 bases, with 15 bases sitting between them. This CDR3 region has 15 residues. The germline CDR1 and CDR2 sequences are SGDLS and YYNGEE. CDR3 coding DNA: TGTGCCAGCAGCGTAGATCTACAGGGTTTACATGGCTACACCTTC. Translating gives CASSVDLQGLHGYTF.

This clonotype was seen repeatedly, ten times or more. This chain links TRBV12-3 or TRBV12-4 with TRBJ2-5, with D tentatively TRBD2 (5 bases). The length of the CDR3 is 10 residues. Trimming removed 6 bases from V and 10 bases from J, with 9 bases in between. In DNA form, the CDR3 reads TGTGCCAGCAGCTCAGAGGGCCAGTACTTC. Its translation: CASSSEGQYF.

With regard to this clonotype: This CDR3 fails to terminate in the conserved phenylalanine or tryptophan, so it likely reflects a read error. The chain uses TRBV7-2 and TRBJ2-7, with no clear D. The V gene lost 7 bases and the J gene lost 6 bases, with 22 bases spanning the gap. The germline V gene encodes CDR1 SGHTA and CDR2 FQGNSA. This CDR3 has 15 residues. The CDR3 spells CASTSSPASLSEQYL. The CDR3 DNA sequence: TGTGCCAGCACCTCGTCTCCTGCCTCGTTGTCCGAGCAGTACCTC.

This clonotype came up many times. V is TRBV29-1 and J is TRBJ1-1; D call uncertain. Per the germline V gene, CDR1 is SQVTM and CDR2 is ANQGSEA. Trimming removed 4 bases from V and 1 base from J, with 7 bases in between. The length of the CDR3 is 12 residues. The DNA of the CDR3 is TGCAGCGTTGGGGATCCGAACACTGAAGCTTTCTTT. It encodes CSVGDPNTEAFF.

This clonotype was detected only a few times. The chain couples TRBV5-4 to TRBJ2-5; D is unclear. The CDR3 covers 14 residues. The V gene lost 4 bases and the J gene lost 0 bases, with 10 bases spanning the gap. The germline V gene encodes CDR1 SGHNT and CDR2 YYREEE (reference sequence). In nucleotides, the CDR3 is TGTGCCAGCAGCCCGGTGGAATACCAAGAGACCCAGTACTTC. Its protein product is CASSPVEYQETQYF.

This clonotype was counted between two and nine times. The chain links TRBV5-5 to TRBJ2-2; 12 bases line up with TRBD2. V trimming: 4 bases; J trimming: 0 bases; junction bases outside the gene matches: 13. The CDR3 length is 20 residues. Germline V gene lookup returns CDR1 SGHKS and CDR2 YYEKEE (reference sequence). Here the CDR3 reads CASSPRLAGGAPSNTGELFF. DNA for the CDR3: TGTGCCAGCAGCCCCCGGCTAGCGGGAGGGGCCCCCTCGAACACCGGGGAGCTGTTTTTT.

This clonotype was counted at least ten times. This rearrangement joins TRBV4-3 to TRBJ2-6, with D uncertain. Germline V CDR1 and CDR2: LGHNA, YSLEER. This CDR3 region has 16 residues. Trimming pared 0 bases from V and 0 bases from J, leaving 6 bases between. In DNA, the CDR3 is TGCGCCAGCAGCCAAGATACACTCTCTGGGGCCAACGTCCTGACTTTC. The encoded protein is CASSQDTLSGANVLTF.

This clonotype was observed many times. The V gene is TRBV29-1, the J gene TRBJ1-1, with TRBD1 identical over 8 bases. This CDR3 has 17 amino acids. The ends lost 5 bases at V and 0 bases at J; junction bases unmatched: 14. The germline V gene encodes CDR1 SQVTM and CDR2 ANQGSEA. In DNA, the CDR3 is TGCAGCGTTCCAAACGCGGGACAGGCCCAAATGAACACTGAAGCTTTCTTT. It codes for CSVPNAGQAQMNTEAFF.

This clonotype was detected only a few times. This sequence joins TRBV12-3 or TRBV12-4 and TRBJ2-5; 7 bases fit TRBD1. The CDR3 sequence is 13 residues long. The V segment lost 6 bases and the J segment 2 bases; nucleotides outside the gene matches: 3. For the CDR3, the DNA is TGTGCCAGCAGGCTACAGGGGCAAGAGACCCAGTACTTC. It translates to CASRLQGQETQYF.

This clonotype was found many times. The CDR3 here is CASSERDRGLGPQHF. The CDR3 region has the DNA TGTGCCAGCAGTGAAAGGGACAGGGGGCTTGGGCCCCAGCATTTT. The chain has TRBV6-1 and TRBJ1-5; 12 bases map to TRBD1. This CDR3 spans 15 amino acids. V lost 2 bases, J lost 9 bases, and 5 bases stayed unmatched. Germline CDR1 is MNHNS and CDR2 is SASEGT.

The chain recombines TRBV15 with TRBJ2-5, with D tentatively TRBD2 (6 bases). Germline CDR1 reads LNHNV; CDR2 reads YYDKDF (reference sequence). The CDR3 runs 14 residues. V was cut by 0 bases and J by 5 bases, with 10 bases left in between. CDR3 sequence reads: CATSRDGGTETQYF. In DNA form, the CDR3 reads TGTGCCACCAGCAGAGACGGGGGTACTGAGACCCAGTACTTC.

This clonotype was recorded many times. This chain connects TRBV7-3 to TRBJ2-1; no clear D. This CDR3 has 13 amino acids. Germline values: CDR1 SGHTA, CDR2 FQGTGA. V dropped 0 bases and J dropped 5 bases, with 5 bases sitting between them. CDR3: CASSLTSDNEQFF. CDR3 in DNA: TGTGCCAGCAGCTTAACTAGTGACAATGAGCAGTTCTTC.

This clonotype showed up many times. The V gene is TRBV28, the J gene TRBJ2-7, with D perhaps matching TRBD1 or TRBD2 (5 bases each). V gave up 6 bases and J gave up 2 bases, with 17 bases separating them. Germline lookup yields CDR1 MDHEN and CDR2 SYDVKM. The CDR3 runs 15 residues. Written as DNA, the CDR3 is TGTGCCAGCAGATCCCGGGACGGCTCTACCTACGAGCAGTACTTC. This codes for CASRSRDGSTYEQYF.

This clonotype was seen more than once but under ten times. The chain couples TRBV6-6 to TRBJ1-3; 7 bases are a match to TRBD1. Losses at the gene ends were 5 bases for V and 0 bases for J; bases not matched to a gene: 13. The CDR3 consists of 18 residues. CDR1 and CDR2 (germline): MNHNY, SVGAGI (reference sequence). CDR3 nucleotide sequence: TGTGCCAGCAGTGACAGGACAGGCGGTTTCATCTCTGGAAACACCATATATTTT. Translation: CASSDRTGGFISGNTIYF.

This clonotype has ten or more counts. The chain has TRBV11-2 and TRBJ2-7, with D possibly matching TRBD2 (6 bases). V gave up 4 bases and J gave up 7 bases, with 17 bases separating them. Germline V gives CDR1 SGHAT, CDR2 FQNNGV. The CDR3 length is 14 residues. The CDR3: CASSYAGTRREQYF. The CDR3 DNA is TGTGCCAGCAGCTACGCCGGGACTCGGAGGGAGCAGTACTTC.

Many counts were recorded for this clonotype. This chain connects TRBV5-1 to TRBJ2-3; D perhaps matches TRBD2 (6 bases). The V and J ends lost 3 bases and 2 bases respectively, with 13 bases between them. Per germline, CDR1 SGHRS and CDR2 YFSETQ. CDR3 length equals 15 residues. The CDR3 loop reads CASSSPSANTDTQYF. In DNA, the CDR3 is TGCGCCAGCAGCTCCCCTAGCGCTAACACAGATACGCAGTATTTT. Drawing the rest from reference TRBV5-1 and TRBJ2-3, the complete variable domain is KAGVTQTPRYLIKTRGQQVTLSCSPISGHRSVSWYQQTPGQGLQFLFEYFSETQRNKGNFPGRFSGRQFSNSRSEMNVSTLELGDSALYLCASSSPSANTDTQYFGPGTRLTVL.

This clonotype was seen ten or more times. This chain links TRBV7-9 with TRBJ2-1; 9 bases map to TRBD2. In germline, CDR1 is SEHNR, CDR2 FQNEAQ (reference sequence). Germline trimming cut 6 bases from V and 5 bases from J; bases unmatched to any gene: 11. The CDR3 runs to 16 residues. CDR3 bases: TGTGCCAGCAGGCCAGGGGTTGCGGGAGGGAACAATGAGCAGTTCTTC. Its protein is CASRPGVAGGNNEQFF.

This clonotype was observed many times. This chain uses TRBV3-1 with TRBJ2-3; 9 positions match TRBD1. The CDR3 runs to 22 residues. The germline gives CDR1 LGHDT, CDR2 YNNKEL (reference sequence). V was clipped by 0 bases and J by 2 bases; unmatched bases: 21. The CDR3 bases are TGTGCCAGCAGCCAAGAGGGGGATTCGGCGGGACAGGGTCGTCCTAACACAGATACGCAGTATTTT. Translation gives CASSQEGDSAGQGRPNTDTQYF.

The chain links TRBV20-1 to TRBJ2-2; D unclear. Germline V CDR1 and CDR2: DFQATT, SNEGSKA (reference sequence). Trimming took 5 bases from V and 0 from J, leaving 10 bases between them. The CDR3 length is 14 residues. As DNA, the CDR3 is TGCAGTGCTCCAAGGGCTACGAACACCGGGGAGCTGTTTTTT. Translation gives CSAPRATNTGELFF.

This clonotype was seen many times. The genes are TRBV7-6 and TRBJ1-1; D ambiguous. Trimming removed 4 bases at V and 1 base at J, with 7 bases between. CDR1 and CDR2 from the germline V gene are SGHVS and FNYEAQ. CDR3 length equals 13 residues. CDR3 DNA sequence: TGTGCCAGCAGCTCAGCCTGGAACACTGAAGCTTTCTTT. It specifies CASSSAWNTEAFF.

This clonotype was seen at least ten times. The chain carries TRBV29-1 and TRBJ2-1; possible D gene TRBD2, 5 bases. This CDR3 has 15 amino acids. The V end was cut by 0 bases, the J end by 0 bases, with 9 bases between. The V gene's germline CDR1 is SQVTM and CDR2 ANQGSEA. CDR3 sequence (DNA): TGCAGCGTTGAAGATTTGGGGAGCTCCTACAATGAGCAGTTCTTC. It translates to CSVEDLGSSYNEQFF.

This clonotype was recorded at least ten times. The V call is TRBV7-3, the J call TRBJ2-2; TRBD2 might be the D (6 bases). The germline V gene encodes CDR1 SGHTA and CDR2 FQGTGA. This CDR3 contains 16 residues. Trimming stripped 1 base from V and 6 bases from J, with 15 bases between. CDR3 bases: TGTGCCAGCAGCTTAAGGGGGGACCAGACCGCCGGGGAGCTGTTTTTT. Translated: CASSLRGDQTAGELFF.

This clonotype has ten or more counts. V gene TRBV7-9 combines with J gene TRBJ1-3, with TRBD1 matching over 7 bases. Germline V CDR1 and CDR2: SEHNR, FQNEAQ (reference sequence). The CDR3 sequence is 18 residues long. The V segment lost 0 bases and the J segment 8 bases; nucleotides outside the gene matches: 16. Written as DNA, the CDR3 is TGTGCCAGCAGCTTAGCGCTCCTTTCCGACAGGGATGGGGACACCATATATTTT. This encodes CASSLALLSDRDGDTIYF.

This clonotype was counted ten times or more. This rearrangement joins TRBV11-2 to TRBJ1-1, with unresolved D. The germline gives CDR1 SGHAT, CDR2 FQNNGV. Trimming took 1 base from V and 2 from J, leaving 8 bases between them. This CDR3 is 14 amino acids long. The CDR3 here is CASSLVSTNTEAFF. CDR3 DNA: TGTGCCAGCAGCTTAGTGAGCACCAACACTGAAGCTTTCTTT.